By sample fraction, the clone carrying this T cell receptor (beta chain) is medium-sized. The time point: after trial treatment. Treatment noted: LDRT plus nivolumab, ipilimumab, low-dose cyclophosphamide and aspirin (RACIN trial). Germline CDR1 reads SGHNT; CDR2 reads YYREEE (reference sequence). Deletions cut 7 bases from V and 2 bases from J, with 16 bases between. The CDR3 totals 14 residues. The sample is drawn from a study of low-dose radiotherapy and immunotherapy resistance in tumors. Study background: A dose of 0.5 Gy per fraction was delivered to Cohort 1 every 2 weeks, for a total of 6.5 Gy. Participants were given intravenous cyclophosphamide 200 mg/m2 every two weeks, one day before radiation and immunotherapy.

TRAV and TRBV primers primed cDNA for both TCRalpha and TCRbeta. TCRs were amplified for approximately 21 PCR cycles with a constant-region primer and V-primer adapter. One entry per CDR3 protein, called by TCRdb with MiXCR from the reads. The sample lists roughly 40,000 distinct CDR3 sequences; 25% to 30% were seen once. The clonotype originates from a male donor with prostate cancer. The V gene is TRBV5-4, the J gene TRBJ2-7; tentatively, D is TRBD2 (5 bases). The material sequenced was PBMCs, taken after low-dose radiotherapy plus immunotherapy. As DNA, the CDR3 is TGTGCCAGCGCGAGCGGCCCTGGGCCCTACGAGCAGTACTTC. Translated: CASASGPGPYEQYF.